This note documents a single TCR beta chain sequence. Its antigen is as yet unknown. None of the glioblastoma patients had an isocitrate dehydrogenase mutation. PBMC sampling occurred before vaccination, two weeks after the third dose, and at progression. Measured with immunoSEQ multiplex PCR; TCRdb has only the in-frame clones, and not every one. Here the sample spans about 73,000 clones, roughly 87% being singletons. The sample belongs to a study of glioma-infiltrating T cells after dendritic cell vaccination. Germline CDR1 reads GTSNPN; CDR2 reads SVGIG (reference sequence). The CDR3 runs to 14 residues. Trimming removed 3 bases from V and 4 bases from J; junction bases left unmatched: 4. Study-wide points: Complete blood and tumor specimen sets were limited to few patients.

This chain uses TRBV30 with TRBJ2-2; 8 bases are a match to TRBD2. This sample comprised blood, obtained before dendritic cell vaccination. This clonotype originated in a human donor with glioblastoma. For the CDR3, the DNA is TGTGCCTGGAGATTGGCGGGAGGCACCGGGGAGCTGTTTTTT. Translation: CAWRLAGGTGELFF.